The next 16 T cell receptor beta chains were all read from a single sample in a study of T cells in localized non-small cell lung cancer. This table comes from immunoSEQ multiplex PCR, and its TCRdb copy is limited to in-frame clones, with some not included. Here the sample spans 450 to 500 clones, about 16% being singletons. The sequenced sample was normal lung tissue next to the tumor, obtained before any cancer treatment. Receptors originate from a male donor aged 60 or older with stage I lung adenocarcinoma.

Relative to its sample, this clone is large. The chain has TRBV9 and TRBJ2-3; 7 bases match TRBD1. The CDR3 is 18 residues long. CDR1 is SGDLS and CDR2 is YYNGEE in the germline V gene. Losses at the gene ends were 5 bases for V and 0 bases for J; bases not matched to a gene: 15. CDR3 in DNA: TGTGCCAGCAGAGAGAGGACAGGCCTCGTAGTTAGCACAGATACGCAGTATTTT. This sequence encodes CASRERTGLVVSTDTQYF.

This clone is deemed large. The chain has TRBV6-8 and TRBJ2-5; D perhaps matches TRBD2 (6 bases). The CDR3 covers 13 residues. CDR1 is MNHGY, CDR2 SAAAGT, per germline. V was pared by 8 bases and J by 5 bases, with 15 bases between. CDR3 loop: CASSEAGTETQYF. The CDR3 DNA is TGTGCCAGCTCTGAAGCGGGTACGGAGACCCAGTACTTC.

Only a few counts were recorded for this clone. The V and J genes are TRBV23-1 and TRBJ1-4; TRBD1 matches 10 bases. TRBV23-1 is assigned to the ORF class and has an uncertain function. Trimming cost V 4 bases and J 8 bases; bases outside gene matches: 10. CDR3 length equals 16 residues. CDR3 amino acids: CASSLSSGTGEEKLFF. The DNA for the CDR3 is TGCGCCAGCAGTCTATCCAGCGGGACAGGGGAAGAAAAACTGTTTTTT.

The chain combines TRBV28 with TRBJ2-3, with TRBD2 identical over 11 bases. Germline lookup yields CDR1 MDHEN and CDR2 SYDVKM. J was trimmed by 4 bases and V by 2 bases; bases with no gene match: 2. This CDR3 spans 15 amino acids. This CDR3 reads CASSLPTSGADTQYF. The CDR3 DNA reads TGTGCCAGCAGTTTACCGACTAGCGGGGCAGATACGCAGTATTTT.

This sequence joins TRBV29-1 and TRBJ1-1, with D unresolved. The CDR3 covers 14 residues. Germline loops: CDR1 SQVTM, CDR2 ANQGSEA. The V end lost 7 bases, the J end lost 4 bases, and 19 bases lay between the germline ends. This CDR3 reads CSGTSQLLLTEAFF. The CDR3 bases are TGCAGCGGAACCTCCCAACTACTCCTCACTGAAGCTTTCTTT.

The CDR3 region has the DNA TGTGCCACCAGCAGTCCTGGAGAGAGGTCCAATGAGCAGTTCTTC. This gives the protein CATSSPGERSNEQFF. This rearrangement joins TRBV15 to TRBJ2-1, with D unclear. Per germline, CDR1 LNHNV and CDR2 YYDKDF (reference sequence). The CDR3 contains 15 residues. V shed 3 bases and J shed 6 bases, with 15 bases lying between them.

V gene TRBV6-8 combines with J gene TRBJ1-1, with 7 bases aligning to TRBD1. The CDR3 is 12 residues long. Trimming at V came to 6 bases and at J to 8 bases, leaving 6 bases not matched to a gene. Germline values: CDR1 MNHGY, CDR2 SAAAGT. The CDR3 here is CASSSRTGEAFF. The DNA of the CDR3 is TGTGCCAGCAGCTCTCGGACAGGAGAAGCTTTCTTT.

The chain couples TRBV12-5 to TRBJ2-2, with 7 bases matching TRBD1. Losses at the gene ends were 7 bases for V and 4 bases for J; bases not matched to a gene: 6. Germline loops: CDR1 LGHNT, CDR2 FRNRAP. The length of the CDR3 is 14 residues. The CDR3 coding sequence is TGTGCTAGTGCGAAGGGGGCGAGCACCGGGGAGCTGTTTTTT. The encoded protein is CASAKGASTGELFF.

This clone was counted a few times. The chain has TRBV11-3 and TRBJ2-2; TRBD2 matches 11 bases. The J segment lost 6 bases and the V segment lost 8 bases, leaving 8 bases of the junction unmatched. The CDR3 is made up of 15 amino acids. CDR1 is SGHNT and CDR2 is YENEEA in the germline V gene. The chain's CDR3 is CASGRRLAGSGELFF. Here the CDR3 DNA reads TGTGCCAGCGGACGGCGACTAGCGGGGTCCGGGGAGCTGTTTTTT. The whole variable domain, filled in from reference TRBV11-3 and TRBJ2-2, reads EAGVVQSPRYKIIEKKQPVAFWCNPISGHNTLYWYLQNLGQGPELLIRYENEEAVDDSQLPKDRFSAERLKGVDSTLKIQPAELGDSAVYLCASGRRLAGSGELFFGEGSRLTVL.

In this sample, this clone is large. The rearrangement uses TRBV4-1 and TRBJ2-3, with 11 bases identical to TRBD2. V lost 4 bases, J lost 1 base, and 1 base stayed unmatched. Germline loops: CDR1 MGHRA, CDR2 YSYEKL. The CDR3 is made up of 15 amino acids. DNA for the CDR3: TGCGCCAGCAGCCGTAGCGGGAGGGGCACAGATACGCAGTATTTT. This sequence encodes CASSRSGRGTDTQYF.

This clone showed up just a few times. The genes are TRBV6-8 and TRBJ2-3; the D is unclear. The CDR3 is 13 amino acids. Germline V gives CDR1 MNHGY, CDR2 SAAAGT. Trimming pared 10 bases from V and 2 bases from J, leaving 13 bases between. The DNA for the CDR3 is TGTGCCATCAGATTCGTACTCACAGATACGCAGTATTTT. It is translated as CAIRFVLTDTQYF.

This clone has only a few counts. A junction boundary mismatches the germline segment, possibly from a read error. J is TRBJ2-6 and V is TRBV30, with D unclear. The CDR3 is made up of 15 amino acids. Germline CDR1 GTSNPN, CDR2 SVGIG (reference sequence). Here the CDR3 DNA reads TGTGCCAGGAGTGGGCAATCGGCAGGGGCCAACGTCCTGACTTTC. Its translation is CARSGQSAGANVLTF.

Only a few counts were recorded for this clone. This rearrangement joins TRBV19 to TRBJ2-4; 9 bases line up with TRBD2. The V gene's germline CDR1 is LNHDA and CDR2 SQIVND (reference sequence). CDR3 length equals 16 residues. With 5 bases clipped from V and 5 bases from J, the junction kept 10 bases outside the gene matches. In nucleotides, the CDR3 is TGTGCCAGTAGTTCGGGACTGGCGGGGGGGCAAAACATTCAGTACTTC. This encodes CASSSGLAGGQNIQYF.

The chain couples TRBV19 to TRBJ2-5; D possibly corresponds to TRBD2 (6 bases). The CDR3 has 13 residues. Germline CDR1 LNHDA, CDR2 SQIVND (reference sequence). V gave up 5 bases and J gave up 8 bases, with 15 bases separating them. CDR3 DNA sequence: TGTGCCAGTAGTTCGGGACTGTTGAAAACCCAGTACTTC. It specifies CASSSGLLKTQYF.

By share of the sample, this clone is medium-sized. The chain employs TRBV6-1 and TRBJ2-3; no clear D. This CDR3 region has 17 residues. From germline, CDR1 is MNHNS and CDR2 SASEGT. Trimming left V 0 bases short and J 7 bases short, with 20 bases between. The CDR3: CASSEAALSRGFHTQYF. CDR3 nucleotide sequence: TGTGCCAGCAGTGAAGCGGCCCTTTCTCGTGGGTTCCATACGCAGTATTTT.

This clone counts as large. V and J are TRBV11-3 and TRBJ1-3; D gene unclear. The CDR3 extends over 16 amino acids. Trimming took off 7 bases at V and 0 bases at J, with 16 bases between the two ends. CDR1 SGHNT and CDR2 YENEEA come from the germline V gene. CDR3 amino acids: CASTLLLSGSGNTIYF. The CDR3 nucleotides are TGTGCCAGCACCTTGCTACTGTCCGGCTCTGGAAACACCATATATTTT.